A selection of T cell receptor beta chains follows, all from one sample in a study of blood T cell repertoires in COVID-19. The repertoire was sequenced with immunoSEQ multiplex PCR; TCRdb's copy has only in-frame clones and lacks some. This table holds fewer than 200,000 clones, 77% found once. The sample was peripheral blood. The receptor source for this set is a man aged 65 to 85 with acute or convalescent COVID-19. Each CDR3 is given with its conserved first and last residue. Only some rows state a clone size, as once, few, many or a class for expanded clones.

J: TRBJ2-2; V: TRBV9; size: NA; CDR3: CASSGQAPVTGELFF
J: TRBJ1-5; V: TRBV27; size: once; CDR3: CASSRGDRGHGQPQHF
J: TRBJ1-6; V: TRBV9; size: few; CDR3: CASSVGEYGGSGNSPLHF
J: TRBJ1-2; V: TRBV5-6; size: NA; CDR3: CASSKIDAGGYTF
J: TRBJ1-1; V: TRBV5-1; size: once; CDR3: CASSLGENTEAFF
J: TRBJ1-5; V: TRBV10-3; size: NA; CDR3: CAISESGTGNQPQHF
J: TRBJ1-2; V: TRBV20-1; size: NA; CDR3: CSARLGQGNTF
J: TRBJ2-2; V: TRBV9; size: once; CDR3: CASSAGLAGYTGELFF
J: TRBJ2-5; V: TRBV4-3; size: NA; CDR3: CASSRTSGRASQETQYF
J: TRBJ1-1; V: TRBV21-1; size: NA; CDR3: CASSKSGRLEGSKAFF
J: TRBJ1-4; V: TRBV18; size: NA; CDR3: CASSLGQEGEKLFF
J: TRBJ2-5; V: TRBV5-6; size: NA; CDR3: CASSFGLAGQETQYF
J: TRBJ1-5; V: TRBV28; size: NA; CDR3: CASRDTDRGNQPQHF
J: TRBJ2-3; V: TRBV7-8; size: NA; CDR3: CASSTDERGTDTQYF
J: TRBJ2-1; V: TRBV5-1; size: NA; CDR3: CASKSGQNYNEQFF
J: TRBJ2-5; V: TRBV18; size: NA; CDR3: CASSRGTVGQETQYF
J: TRBJ2-5; V: TRBV5-1; size: NA; CDR3: CASSFLPDRARETQYF
J: TRBJ1-1; V: TRBV18; size: NA; CDR3: CASSPRRVGGTEAFF
J: TRBJ2-7; V: TRBV10-2; size: NA; CDR3: CASSESFEDSTYEQYF
J: TRBJ2-7; V: TRBV6-6; size: few; CDR3: CASRAGGAPYEQYF